A single sample gave rise to the 20 T cell receptor beta chains below, sequenced in a study of cytomegalovirus exposure and HLA in healthy donors (dated by TCRdb to about 2017). Libraries were built with the immunoSEQ multiplex PCR assay. For the multiplex PCR, a mixture combining 60 forward primers for TCR Vbeta segments and 13 reverse primers for TCR Jbeta segments was used. TCRdb re-hosts the immuneACCESS table, in-frame sequences only. Its copies lack some clones; in the studies checked, an unresolved V gene accounts for under half of them, and the cause for the rest is not known. This sample gives 150,000 to 200,000 clones in total; around 81% of them show up just once. The ten most abundant clones make up around 2% of the sample. The sample consisted of PBMCs. Source of these receptors: a woman younger than 30 in good health and CMV-seropositive.

This clone has just one count. This sample includes further DNA sequences coding for the same CDR3. The J gene is TRBJ1-2, the V gene TRBV9; perhaps TRBD1 as D (6 bases). In germline, CDR1 is SGDLS, CDR2 YYNGEE. CDR3 length equals 11 residues. Between the trimmed V and J ends, which lost 4 bases and 8 bases, there was a span of 9 bases. The CDR3 DNA reads as TGTGCCAGCAGCTCTCAGGGGGGCTACACCTTC. Translating it yields CASSSQGGYTF. The full variable domain, with the rest looked up from reference TRBV9 and TRBJ1-2, is DSGVTQTPKHLITATGQRVTLRCSPRSGDLSVYWYQQSLDQGLQFLIQYYNGEERAKGNILERFSAQQFPDLHSELNLSSLELGDSALYFCASSSQGGYTFGSGTRLTVV.

The chain combines TRBV14 with TRBJ2-3, with 7 bases fitting TRBD1. Germline V gene sequence: CDR1 SGHDN, CDR2 FVKESK. J was trimmed by 1 base and V by 6 bases; bases with no gene match: 4. The CDR3 contains 14 residues. For the CDR3, the DNA is TGTGCCAGCAGGGATGGACAGGGCACAGATACGCAGTATTTT. It is translated as CASRDGQGTDTQYF.

The chain uses TRBV6-1 and TRBJ2-3; D is ambiguous. Germline CDR1 is MNHNS and CDR2 is SASEGT. The CDR3 has 15 residues. The V end lost 2 bases, the J end lost 6 bases, and 15 bases lay between the germline ends. The CDR3 nucleotides are TGTGCCAGCAGTGAATCGGCCGTCGGAGAGGATACGCAGTATTTT. It encodes CASSESAVGEDTQYF.

This clone was recorded only once. The chain recombines TRBV6-5 with TRBJ1-1; perhaps TRBD1 as D (6 bases). The V gene lost 8 bases and the J gene lost 4 bases, with 17 bases spanning the gap. The CDR3 totals 14 residues. Germline lookup yields CDR1 MNHEY and CDR2 SVGAGI. CDR3 in amino acids: CASLRQVGTTEAFF. DNA for the CDR3: TGTGCCAGCCTCAGACAGGTTGGAACCACTGAAGCTTTCTTT.

This sequence joins TRBV12-5 and TRBJ2-7; possible D gene TRBD1, 5 bases. The V gene lost 4 bases and the J gene lost 7 bases, with 11 bases spanning the gap. The CDR3 is made up of 12 amino acids. The V gene's germline CDR1 is LGHNT and CDR2 FRNRAP. CDR3 protein: CASGWISGEQYV. The DNA for the CDR3 is TGTGCTAGTGGTTGGATTTCAGGGGAGCAGTACGTC.

This clone was observed once. Other DNA sequences from this sample encode an identical CDR3 as well. CDR3 region: CASSIRGYNEQFF. CDR3 in DNA: TGTGCCAGTAGTATCAGGGGTTACAATGAGCAGTTCTTC. The rearrangement joins TRBV19 to TRBJ2-1; perhaps TRBD1 as D (6 bases). This CDR3 comprises 13 residues. Germline V gene data show CDR1 as LNHDA and CDR2 as SQIVND (reference sequence). Trimming removed 3 bases at V and 4 bases at J, with 7 bases between.

V usage is TRBV29-1 and J usage is TRBJ2-2, with D possibly matching TRBD1 (5 bases). CDR1 is SQVTM and CDR2 is ANQGSEA in the germline V gene. V was cut by 5 bases and J by 8 bases, with 18 bases left in between. There are 14 residues in the CDR3. Here the CDR3 DNA reads TGCAGCGTTCTAGGCAGGGCCAGAGTGGGGGAGCTGTTTTTT. Translated, it gives CSVLGRARVGELFF.

This clone was picked up a small number of times. The chain employs TRBV7-2 and TRBJ2-3; D is uncertain. Germline V CDR1 and CDR2: SGHTA, FQGNSA. This CDR3 has 17 amino acids. With 1 base removed from V and 7 bases from J, the gap between germline ends came to 21 bases. CDR3 protein: CASSLEHNYRSPYTQYF. CDR3 DNA: TGTGCCAGCAGCTTAGAGCACAACTACCGGTCCCCCTATACGCAGTATTTT. Full variable domain (remainder filled in from reference TRBV7-2 and TRBJ2-3): GAGVSQSPSNKVTEKGKDVELRCDPISGHTALYWYRQSLGQGLEFLIYFQGNSAPDKSGLPSDRFSAERTGGSVSTLTIQRTQQEDSAVYLCASSLEHNYRSPYTQYFGPGTRLTVL.

The V and J genes are TRBV6-1 and TRBJ1-4; 10 nucleotides agree with TRBD1. The length of the CDR3 is 17 residues. Germline trimming cut 2 bases from V and 4 bases from J; bases unmatched to any gene: 7. Germline-derived CDR1 and CDR2 are MNHNS and SASEGT. The CDR3 DNA follows: TGTGCCAGCAGTGAACCGGGACAGGGGATAGGTAATGAAAAACTGTTTTTT. This sequence encodes CASSEPGQGIGNEKLFF.

V usage is TRBV7-3 and J usage is TRBJ1-6; D might be TRBD1 (5 bases). CDR3 length: 14 amino acids. Trimming stripped 3 bases from V and 8 bases from J, with 11 bases between. The germline V gene encodes CDR1 SGHTA and CDR2 FQGTGA. CDR3 sequence: CASSFSGMDSPLHF. In DNA, the CDR3 is TGTGCCAGCAGCTTTTCAGGGATGGATTCACCCCTCCACTTT.

The rearrangement uses TRBV6-5 and TRBJ2-3; 7 bases are a match to TRBD2. The CDR3 contains 10 residues. Looked up from germline, CDR1 is MNHEY and CDR2 is SVGAGI. With 10 bases clipped from V and 6 bases from J, the junction kept 1 base outside the gene matches. Here the CDR3 DNA reads TGTGCCACCGGGGGGGATACGCAGTATTTT. Residues: CATGGDTQYF.

J is TRBJ1-5 and V is TRBV7-9; possibly TRBD1 for D (6 bases). Trimming stripped 5 bases from V and 4 bases from J, with 12 bases between. Germline assignment: CDR1 SEHNR and CDR2 FQNEAQ (reference sequence). The CDR3 has 14 residues. The CDR3 nucleotides are TGTGCCAGCAGCCGACAGGAAGGTAATCAGCCCCAGCATTTT. Encoded protein: CASSRQEGNQPQHF. The whole variable domain, filled in from reference TRBV7-9 and TRBJ1-5, reads DTGVSQNPRHKITKRGQNVTFRCDPISEHNRLYWYRQTLGQGPEFLTYFQNEAQLEKSRLLSDRFSAERPKGSFSTLEIQRTEQGDSAMYLCASSRQEGNQPQHFGDGTRLSIL.

The chain employs TRBV11-2 and TRBJ2-1; perhaps TRBD1 as D (5 bases). Germline-derived CDR1 and CDR2 are SGHAT and FQNNGV. The CDR3 contains 15 residues. Trimming took 4 bases from V and 0 from J, leaving 10 bases between them. The CDR3 DNA follows: TGTGCCAGCAGCTCCCCAAGGGGCTCCTACAATGAGCAGTTCTTC. Its translation: CASSSPRGSYNEQFF.

The chain combines TRBV7-9 with TRBJ1-2; possibly TRBD1 for D (6 bases). Trimming cost V 4 bases and J 4 bases, with 16 bases left between them. Germline lookup yields CDR1 SEHNR and CDR2 FQNEAQ (reference sequence). This CDR3 region has 15 residues. The CDR3 coding sequence is TGTGCCAGCAGCTACTACCCACAGGGAAGCTATGGCTACACCTTC. Protein: CASSYYPQGSYGYTF.

This clone was observed a single time. The V call is TRBV7-8, the J call TRBJ2-5, with 7 bases identical to TRBD1. After removal of 5 bases from V and 2 bases from J, the junction contained 5 bases not matched to a gene. CDR3 length: 14 amino acids. The germline V gene encodes CDR1 SGHVS and CDR2 FQNEAQ. CDR3 sequence (DNA): TGTGCCAGCAGCAAGGACAGGCAGCAAGAGACCCAGTACTTC. This sequence encodes CASSKDRQQETQYF.

V is TRBV15 and J is TRBJ1-1; the match to TRBD1 covers 8 bases. The V gene's germline CDR1 is LNHNV and CDR2 YYDKDF (reference sequence). The CDR3 has 14 residues. Losses at the gene ends were 4 bases for V and 3 bases for J; bases not matched to a gene: 4. The DNA of the CDR3 is TGTGCCACCAGCACAGGACAGGGTGACACTGAAGCTTTCTTT. It yields the protein CATSTGQGDTEAFF.

CDR3 in amino acids: CASSFQQGATTEAFF. For the CDR3, the DNA is TGTGCCAGCAGTTTCCAACAGGGGGCGACCACTGAAGCTTTCTTT. This chain links TRBV27 with TRBJ1-1; 9 positions agree with TRBD1. Trimming removed 3 bases from V and 4 bases from J; junction bases left unmatched: 6. There are 15 residues in the CDR3. Looked up from germline, CDR1 is MNHEY and CDR2 is SMNVEV (reference sequence).

This clone was observed a few times. The chain has TRBV5-4 and TRBJ2-7; TRBD1 matches at 7 bases. The CDR3 totals 12 residues. CDR1 and CDR2 (germline): SGHNT, YYREEE (reference sequence). Trimming took 10 bases from V and 3 from J; bases not matched to a gene: 7. The CDR3 DNA reads TGTGCCGTAGGGGGCAGAAACTACGAGCAGTACGTC. Its translation: CAVGGRNYEQYV.

The CDR3 reads CATSDKETGSFEQFF. The CDR3 region has the DNA TGTGCCACCAGCGACAAAGAGACCGGTTCGTTTGAGCAGTTCTTC. The V call is TRBV15, the J call TRBJ2-1; D uncertain. V was pared by 5 bases and J by 9 bases, with 20 bases between. This CDR3 comprises 15 residues. Germline-derived CDR1 and CDR2 are LNHNV and YYDKDF (reference sequence).

The rearrangement links TRBV27 to TRBJ1-2, with 11 bases fitting TRBD1. The CDR3 length is 16 residues. V shed 3 bases and J 8 bases; nucleotides not matched to a gene: 11. Germline assignment: CDR1 MNHEY and CDR2 SMNVEV (reference sequence). The CDR3 spells CASSFRTGGVVSGYTF. The CDR3 DNA reads as TGTGCCAGCAGTTTTCGGACAGGGGGCGTAGTAAGCGGCTACACCTTC.